This T cell receptor (beta chain) is drawn from a study of cytomegalovirus exposure and HLA in healthy donors. Study summary: The approximately 120 validation repertoires used the same platform as the roughly 670 first-cohort repertoires, a later analysis reported.

Only in-frame clones appear in the TCRdb table, and some are missing; sequencing was by immunoSEQ multiplex PCR. The top ten clones hold 0.6% to 0.8% of a sample with about 72,000 clones, around 95% of them seen once. Study-level results: In vitro checks showed that a few CMV-associated chains really do target CMV antigens. With high specificity and sensitivity, the classifier reportedly diagnosed cytomegalovirus status. The listing of fewer than 200 TCR beta chains classed them as cytomegalovirus-associated.

Regarding this clone: The antigen is undetermined.

V was trimmed by 1 base and J by 5 bases, leaving 12 bases between them. Germline lookup yields CDR1 SGHRS and CDR2 YFSETQ. The CDR3 is made up of 14 amino acids. This sequence joins TRBV5-1 and TRBJ2-5; D may be TRBD2 (6 bases). Sequencing was carried out using PBMCs. The receptor was isolated from a woman aged 18 to 35 in good health and CMV-seronegative. CDR3 residues: CASSLRGIGETQYF. The CDR3, as DNA: TGCGCCAGCAGCTTGCGGGGGATCGGGGAGACCCAGTACTTC.